These 14 T cell receptor beta chains were all obtained from the same sample, sequenced in a study of blood T cell repertoires in COVID-19. The table came from immunoSEQ multiplex PCR; TCRdb's copy has only in-frame clones and leaves some out. The table has more than 90,000 clones, approximately 79% seen once; the top ten hold roughly 2.6%. The sample was peripheral blood. These receptors were collected from a man aged 45 to 65 with acute or convalescent COVID-19.

V and J are TRBV6-5 and TRBJ1-1; D is perhaps TRBD1 (6 bases). Germline assignment: CDR1 MNHEY and CDR2 SVGAGI. V was cut by 7 bases and J by 0 bases, with 12 bases left in between. The CDR3 consists of 14 residues. The CDR3 spells CASIWTAMNTEAFF. DNA of the CDR3: TGTGCCAGCATTTGGACAGCTATGAACACTGAAGCTTTCTTT.

The chain uses TRBV19 and TRBJ2-2; 9 positions match TRBD1. Germline-derived CDR1 and CDR2 are LNHDA and SQIVND (reference sequence). The CDR3 runs to 15 residues. V lost 6 bases and J lost 2; bases outside the gene matches: 4. The CDR3 sequence: CASRRTGVNTGELFF. DNA for the CDR3: TGTGCCAGTAGGCGGACAGGGGTAAACACCGGGGAGCTGTTTTTT.

This chain joins TRBV12-3 or TRBV12-4 and TRBJ1-5; 8 bases are shared with TRBD1. Losses at the gene ends were 5 bases for V and 7 bases for J; bases not matched to a gene: 4. The CDR3 covers 13 residues. CDR3 in DNA: TGTGCCAGCAGTCCAGGGGGCAGACAGCCCCAGCATTTT. Its protein product is CASSPGGRQPQHF.

The chain has TRBV6-1 and TRBJ1-2; possible D gene TRBD1, 5 bases. Germline CDR1 MNHNS, CDR2 SASEGT. Between the trimmed V and J ends, which lost 3 bases and 8 bases, there was a span of 16 bases. The CDR3 runs to 14 residues. The CDR3 DNA follows: TGTGCCAGCAGTGACGCGGGGGGGGAGGGAGGCTACACCTTC. Its translation is CASSDAGGEGGYTF.

The chain uses TRBV28 and TRBJ2-1; 12 bases align to TRBD1. J lost 8 bases, V lost 6 bases, and 8 bases had no gene match. Germline V CDR1 and CDR2: MDHEN, SYDVKM. This CDR3 is built from 15 residues. The CDR3 here is CASRAGTGGADEQFF. The CDR3 DNA follows: TGTGCCAGCAGGGCGGGGACAGGGGGCGCGGATGAGCAGTTCTTC.

The V gene is TRBV29-1, the J gene TRBJ1-5; TRBD1 aligns across 9 bases. CDR3 length: 13 amino acids. V gave up 4 bases and J gave up 6 bases; unmatched junction bases: 4. Germline values: CDR1 SQVTM, CDR2 ANQGSEA. CDR3 residues: CSVGTGVGQPQHF. The CDR3 DNA is TGCAGCGTTGGGACAGGGGTAGGTCAGCCCCAGCATTTT.

This clone came up many times. The V and J genes are TRBV24-1 and TRBJ2-1, with a weak D call TRBD2 (6 bases). Deletions cut 3 bases from V and 3 bases from J, with 17 bases between. The CDR3 contains 17 residues. Germline V gene lookup returns CDR1 KGHDR and CDR2 SFDVKD. In nucleotides, the CDR3 is TGTGCCACCAGTGATACCCGGGGTAGCGGCCTCTACAATGAGCAGTTCTTC. It translates to CATSDTRGSGLYNEQFF.

The chain combines TRBV9 with TRBJ2-2; D possibly corresponds to TRBD2 (6 bases). The CDR3 loop spans 15 amino acids. Per the germline V gene, CDR1 is SGDLS and CDR2 is YYNGEE. V lost 3 bases to trimming and J lost 2 bases, with 11 bases between them. In nucleotides, the CDR3 is TGTGCCAGCAGCGGGGGGGTCCCCAACACCGGGGAGCTGTTTTTT. Amino acids: CASSGGVPNTGELFF.

This clone appeared once. The V gene is TRBV7-8, the J gene TRBJ1-1, with a weak D call TRBD1 (6 bases). Germline V lookup: CDR1 SGHVS, CDR2 FQNEAQ. Trimming shortened V by 5 bases and J by 0 bases, and 10 bases separated the two germline ends. The CDR3 contains 14 residues. The CDR3 region is CASSPDSLNTEAFF. In nucleotides, the CDR3 is TGTGCCAGCAGCCCGGACAGTCTGAACACTGAAGCTTTCTTT.

The J gene is TRBJ2-1, the V gene TRBV7-9, with 9 bases aligning to TRBD2. Germline V CDR1 and CDR2: SEHNR, FQNEAQ (reference sequence). V shed 4 bases, J shed 8 bases, and the junction held 18 bases outside the gene matches. There are 18 residues in the CDR3. The CDR3 coding sequence is TGTGCCAGCAGCTCGTTGAAAATTAATCGCGGGAGGGAATATGAGCAGTTCTTC. It translates to CASSSLKINRGREYEQFF. The complete variable domain, with remaining parts taken from reference TRBV7-9 and TRBJ2-1, reads DTGVSQNPRHKITKRGQNVTFRCDPISEHNRLYWYRQTLGQGPEFLTYFQNEAQLEKSRLLSDRFSAERPKGSFSTLEIQRTEQGDSAMYLCASSSLKINRGREYEQFFGPGTRLTVL.

This chain links TRBV28 with TRBJ2-3; 7 bases align to TRBD1. Germline lookup yields CDR1 MDHEN and CDR2 SYDVKM. This CDR3 spans 15 amino acids. Trimming cost V 6 bases and J 0 bases; bases outside gene matches: 6. CDR3 amino acids: CASRPTGASTDTQYF. CDR3 nucleotide sequence: TGTGCCAGCAGGCCTACAGGGGCTAGCACAGATACGCAGTATTTT.

This chain connects TRBV6-1 to TRBJ1-5, with D tentatively TRBD1 (5 bases). Looked up from germline, CDR1 is MNHNS and CDR2 is SASEGT. V lost 1 base, J lost 3 bases, and 10 bases lay in between. The CDR3 is 15 residues long. CDR3 protein: CASSEGPGYNQPQHF. CDR3 sequence (DNA): TGTGCCAGCAGTGAAGGCCCAGGGTACAATCAGCCCCAGCATTTT.

The V gene is TRBV11-2, the J gene TRBJ1-4; TRBD1 is a possible D gene (6 bases). This CDR3 spans 15 amino acids. The germline gives CDR1 SGHAT, CDR2 FQNNGV. V dropped 0 bases and J dropped 8 bases, with 13 bases sitting between them. This CDR3 is CASSLEPTGNEKLFF. In nucleotides, the CDR3 is TGTGCCAGCAGCTTAGAACCCACAGGGAACGAAAAACTGTTTTTT.

V usage is TRBV6-1 and J usage is TRBJ1-1; maybe TRBD1 (5 bases). The germline V and J ends were trimmed by 2 bases and 4 bases, with 8 bases remaining between them. This CDR3 spans 13 amino acids. The germline V gene has CDR1 MNHNS and CDR2 SASEGT. In nucleotides, the CDR3 is TGTGCCAGCAGTGAATTCCAGGGCACTGAAGCTTTCTTT. The encoded protein is CASSEFQGTEAFF.